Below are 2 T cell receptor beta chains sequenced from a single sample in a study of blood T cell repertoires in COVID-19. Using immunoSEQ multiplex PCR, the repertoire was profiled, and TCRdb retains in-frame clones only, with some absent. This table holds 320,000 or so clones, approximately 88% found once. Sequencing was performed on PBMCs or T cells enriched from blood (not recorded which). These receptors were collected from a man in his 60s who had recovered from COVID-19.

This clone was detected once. The DNA of the CDR3 is TGCAGCGTTGCGAGGATTCCGGGTGGCTACACCTTC. Protein sequence: CSVARIPGGYTF. The rearrangement links TRBV29-1 to TRBJ1-2, with D uncertain. V dropped 4 bases and J dropped 7 bases, with 13 bases sitting between them. This CDR3 spans 12 amino acids. The V gene's germline CDR1 is SQVTM and CDR2 ANQGSEA.

The CDR3 coding sequence is TGTGCCAGCAGTGGGTTAGCGGTAAACACCGGGGAGCTGTTTTTT. Amino acid sequence: CASSGLAVNTGELFF. The chain employs TRBV2 and TRBJ2-2; possibly TRBD2 for D (6 bases). Trimming removed 4 bases from V and 2 bases from J, with 11 bases in between. Germline assignment: CDR1 SNHLY and CDR2 FYNNEI. The CDR3 consists of 15 residues.